What follows are 20 T cell receptor beta chains derived from one specimen sequenced in a study of blood T cell repertoires in COVID-19. The table came from immunoSEQ multiplex PCR; TCRdb's copy has only in-frame clones and leaves some out. This table holds over 200,000 clones, around 89% found once. Material for sequencing was PBMCs or T cells enriched from blood (not recorded which). Receptor source: a man aged 30 to 45 who had recovered from COVID-19.

V is TRBV29-1 and J is TRBJ2-7, with D possibly TRBD1 on 7 matching bases. This CDR3 is built from 15 residues. The V end was cut by 1 base, the J end by 4 bases, with 17 bases between. The germline CDR1 and CDR2 sequences are SQVTM and ANQGSEA. This chain's CDR3 is CSVEGPGGIQYEQYF. In DNA form, the CDR3 reads TGCAGCGTTGAAGGTCCAGGGGGGATCCAATACGAGCAGTACTTC.

V is TRBV7-9 and J is TRBJ1-2, with TRBD1 matching 9 bases. There are 14 residues in the CDR3. CDR1 and CDR2 from the germline V gene are SEHNR and FQNEAQ (reference sequence). The junction had 3 bases not matched to a gene; V was cut back by 5 bases and J by 2 bases. CDR3 loop: CASSRGQGNYGYTF. The CDR3 DNA reads as TGTGCCAGCAGCCGGGGACAGGGAAACTATGGCTACACCTTC. Together with reference TRBV7-9 and TRBJ1-2, the CDR3 gives the full variable domain: DTGVSQNPRHKITKRGQNVTFRCDPISEHNRLYWYRQTLGQGPEFLTYFQNEAQLEKSRLLSDRFSAERPKGSFSTLEIQRTEQGDSAMYLCASSRGQGNYGYTFGSGTRLTVV.

The J gene is TRBJ2-1, the V gene TRBV5-1, with D possibly being TRBD2 (5 bases). V was pared by 4 bases and J by 7 bases, with 15 bases between. This CDR3 spans 14 amino acids. The germline CDR1 and CDR2 sequences are SGHRS and YFSETQ. The chain's CDR3 is CASSITTGWNEQFF. The CDR3 region has the DNA TGCGCCAGCAGCATAACGACGGGGTGGAATGAGCAGTTCTTC.

The chain uses TRBV2 and TRBJ2-7, with 13 positions matching TRBD2. The V segment lost 5 bases and the J segment 4 bases; nucleotides outside the gene matches: 5. Germline V gene data show CDR1 as SNHLY and CDR2 as FYNNEI. The CDR3 runs 15 residues. Here the CDR3 DNA reads TGTGCCAGCAGTCGGACTAGCGGGAGCAGGTACGAGCAGTACTTC. The encoded protein is CASSRTSGSRYEQYF.

The chain couples TRBV11-2 to TRBJ1-2, with unresolved D. Trimming cost V 2 bases and J 5 bases, with 12 bases left between them. The CDR3 runs to 14 residues. The germline V gene has CDR1 SGHAT and CDR2 FQNNGV. CDR3 protein: CASSLLRDPYGYTF. In DNA form, the CDR3 reads TGTGCCAGCAGCTTACTCCGCGATCCTTATGGCTACACCTTC. The variable domain in full, with the rest retrieved from reference TRBV11-2 and TRBJ1-2, is EAGVAQSPRYKIIEKRQSVAFWCNPISGHATLYWYQQILGQGPKLLIQFQNNGVVDDSQLPKDRFSAERLKGVDSTLKIQPAKLEDSAVYLCASSLLRDPYGYTFGSGTRLTVV.

In its sample, this clone was seen a few times. CDR3: CASSQARGGSGELFF. DNA for the CDR3: TGTGCCAGCAGCCAAGCCAGGGGTGGGTCCGGGGAGCTGTTTTTT. The chain combines TRBV4-2 with TRBJ2-2, with D perhaps matching TRBD1 (6 bases). The V gene's germline CDR1 is LGHNA and CDR2 YNFKEQ. The ends were cut back, 1 base at V and 6 bases at J, with 12 bases in the middle. This CDR3 spans 15 amino acids.

The rearrangement joins TRBV5-1 to TRBJ1-6; 7 nucleotides align to TRBD1. The CDR3 is made up of 18 amino acids. The germline CDR1 and CDR2 sequences are SGHRS and YFSETQ. The junction had 14 bases not matched to a gene; V was cut back by 1 base and J by 7 bases. Here the CDR3 DNA reads TGCGCCAGCAGCTTGTGGCCTCAGGGGGTAGGGGACAATTCACCCCTCCACTTT. Translating it yields CASSLWPQGVGDNSPLHF.

The chain has TRBV5-1 and TRBJ2-2, with 12 positions matching TRBD2. Germline CDR1 reads SGHRS; CDR2 reads YFSETQ. The CDR3 is 16 amino acids. J was trimmed by 0 bases and V by 4 bases; bases with no gene match: 1. CDR3 protein: CASSRTSGANTGELFF. CDR3 coding DNA: TGCGCCAGCAGCCGGACTAGCGGGGCGAACACCGGGGAGCTGTTTTTT.

This chain joins TRBV28 and TRBJ1-5; TRBD1 matches 8 bases. Germline trimming cut 7 bases from V and 3 bases from J; bases unmatched to any gene: 5. The germline gives CDR1 MDHEN, CDR2 SYDVKM. The CDR3 sequence is 14 residues long. Here the CDR3 reads CASTRTGFNQPQHF. In DNA form, the CDR3 reads TGTGCCAGCACCCGGACAGGGTTCAATCAGCCCCAGCATTTT.

J is TRBJ2-3 and V is TRBV5-5; TRBD1 agrees at 8 bases. V lost 4 bases to trimming and J lost 7 bases; unmatched junction nucleotides: 14. CDR1 and CDR2 from the germline V gene are SGHKS and YYEKEE (reference sequence). CDR3 size: 16 residues. The chain's CDR3 is CASSMTGVIGTHTQYF. The CDR3 bases are TGTGCCAGCAGCATGACAGGGGTTATAGGGACTCATACGCAGTATTTT.

The chain carries TRBV7-2 and TRBJ1-5; the D is unclear. The germline V and J ends were trimmed by 4 bases and 3 bases, with 10 bases remaining between them. Per the germline V gene, CDR1 is SGHTA and CDR2 is FQGNSA. The CDR3 has 14 amino acids. The CDR3 bases are TGTGCCAGCAGCTCGGTAGCGTACAATCAGCCCCAGCATTTT. Residues: CASSSVAYNQPQHF.

The rearrangement links TRBV3-1 (or the pseudogene TRBV3-2) to TRBJ2-5; 7 nucleotides match TRBD2. The germline gives CDR1 LGHDT, CDR2 YNNKEL (reference sequence). This CDR3 is 15 amino acids long. V shed 3 bases and J 1 base; nucleotides not matched to a gene: 5. The CDR3 nucleotides are TGTGCCAGCAGCCATGGACTAGGGGTCCAAGAGACCCAGTACTTC. Protein sequence: CASSHGLGVQETQYF.

The chain employs TRBV9 and TRBJ2-3; 7 nucleotides match TRBD1. This CDR3 has 15 amino acids. Germline V gene lookup returns CDR1 SGDLS and CDR2 YYNGEE. J lost 3 bases, V lost 0 bases, and 4 bases had no gene match. CDR3 DNA: TGTGCCAGCAGCGTAGGAGACAGGGAAACAGATACGCAGTATTTT. Translation: CASSVGDRETDTQYF. Looking up the rest from reference TRBV9 and TRBJ2-3 gives the full variable domain: DSGVTQTPKHLITATGQRVTLRCSPRSGDLSVYWYQQSLDQGLQFLIQYYNGEERAKGNILERFSAQQFPDLHSELNLSSLELGDSALYFCASSVGDRETDTQYFGPGTRLTVL.

The rearrangement uses TRBV6-6 and TRBJ2-1; 9 bases align to TRBD1. V lost 5 bases to trimming and J lost 8 bases; unmatched junction nucleotides: 19. Germline assignment: CDR1 MNHNY and CDR2 SVGAGI (reference sequence). The CDR3 has 18 amino acids. This chain's CDR3 is CASSHTLTGTGNSYEQFF. DNA of the CDR3: TGTGCCAGCAGTCACACCCTAACCGGGACAGGGAATAGCTATGAGCAGTTCTTC.

The chain carries TRBV4-1 and TRBJ2-3; D remains ambiguous. V was pared by 2 bases and J by 6 bases, with 9 bases between. Looked up from germline, CDR1 is MGHRA and CDR2 is YSYEKL. The CDR3 totals 13 residues. The CDR3 loop is CASSQIIEDTQYF. The CDR3 DNA reads TGCGCCAGCAGCCAAATCATAGAGGATACGCAGTATTTT.

V and J are TRBV7-6 and TRBJ2-3; 13 bases line up with TRBD2. There are 17 residues in the CDR3. J was trimmed by 4 bases and V by 6 bases; bases with no gene match: 10. Germline lookup yields CDR1 SGHVS and CDR2 FNYEAQ. CDR3 coding DNA: TGTGCCAGCAGTTTGAGGTGGACTAGCGGGGGCTCAGATACGCAGTATTTT. It is translated as CASSLRWTSGGSDTQYF.

A few counts support this clone. The chain joins TRBV29-1 to TRBJ1-1; D gene ambiguous. From germline, CDR1 is SQVTM and CDR2 ANQGSEA. The CDR3 spans 12 residues. Trimming cost V 7 bases and J 1 base, with 10 bases left between them. CDR3 region: CSALQKNTEAFF. The CDR3 bases are TGCAGCGCTCTACAGAAGAACACTGAAGCTTTCTTT.

This clone showed up just a few times. The chain employs TRBV27 and TRBJ2-7; a possible D gene is TRBD2 (6 bases). CDR3 length equals 15 residues. Germline CDR1 and CDR2: MNHEY and SMNVEV (reference sequence). With 0 bases removed from V and 4 bases from J, the gap between germline ends came to 13 bases. CDR3 in DNA: TGTGCCAGCAGTTTATCCGGGGGTCCGGCATACGAGCAGTACTTC. Its protein is CASSLSGGPAYEQYF.

This sequence joins TRBV7-2 and TRBJ2-5, with 9 nucleotides matching TRBD2. The CDR3 loop spans 15 amino acids. J was trimmed by 5 bases and V by 2 bases; bases with no gene match: 6. Germline V CDR1 and CDR2: SGHTA, FQGNSA. CDR3: CASSLWLAGSETQYF. The CDR3 region has the DNA TGTGCCAGCAGCTTATGGCTAGCGGGATCGGAGACCCAGTACTTC.

The chain recombines TRBV25-1 with TRBJ2-4, with D possibly being TRBD1 (6 bases). V lost 1 base, J lost 1 base, and 14 bases lay in between. Germline V gives CDR1 MGHDK, CDR2 SYGVNS. This CDR3 comprises 17 residues. CDR3 loop: CASSESGPGEAKNIQYF. The CDR3 DNA is TGTGCCAGCAGTGAATCGGGCCCAGGGGAGGCCAAAAACATTCAGTACTTC.